This TCR beta chain was observed in a study of cytomegalovirus exposure and HLA in healthy donors. Study-level points and caveats: In the roughly 120 validation repertoires, a later analysis found that first-cohort TCR clusters tended to co-occur.

A note on this clone: Its specificity is not known.

Only in-frame clones appear in the TCRdb table, and some are missing; sequencing was by immunoSEQ multiplex PCR. Here the sample spans hundreds of thousands of clones, 80% to 90% being singletons. The sequence was obtained from a woman in her late teens or twenties in good health and CMV-seropositive. Material: PBMCs.

As DNA, the CDR3 is TGTGCCAGCAGCGGGGTTAGGGGACAGAAAGGAGGAAACACCATATATTTT. Protein sequence: CASSGVRGQKGGNTIYF. V is TRBV9 and J is TRBJ1-3; 7 positions match TRBD1. Trimming took 3 bases from V and 4 from J; bases not matched to a gene: 13. Germline loops: CDR1 SGDLS, CDR2 YYNGEE. This CDR3 comprises 17 residues.